The text below deals with one T cell receptor beta chain. As originally analysed: Estimates of nucleated cell counts were drawn from the amplification of reference gene primers. The assay was immunoSEQ multiplex PCR, and TCRdb's table has in-frame clones only and misses some. The V and J calls and clone size are taken from that table; D and trimming were inferred from the DNA. This sample has 150,000 to 180,000 clones, with around 85% found just once. After removal of 1 base from V and 5 bases from J, the junction contained 7 bases not matched to a gene. The CDR3 is made up of 15 amino acids. The germline V gene has CDR1 GTSNPN and CDR2 SVGIG (reference sequence). These data are taken from a study of blood T cell repertoires in COVID-19. Study as a whole: Collection of acute and convalescent COVID-19 samples took place in the United States, Italy and Spain. In each case, the material was cDNA or gDNA derived from T cells, B-cell-depleted T cells, or PBMCs.

The rearrangement joins TRBV30 to TRBJ2-3; 9 bases are a match to TRBD1. The sequence was obtained from a man aged 60 to 69 with COVID-19, enrolled during active disease. Sequences were obtained from peripheral blood. This CDR3 reads CAWSGGTGLGDTQYF. In DNA form, the CDR3 reads TGTGCCTGGAGTGGGGGGACAGGGTTAGGAGATACGCAGTATTTT. The whole variable domain, filled in from reference TRBV30 and TRBJ2-3, reads SQTIHQWPATLVQPVGSPLSLECTVEGTSNPNLYWYRQAAGRGLQLLFYSVGIGQISSEVPQNLSASRPQDRQFILSSKKLLLSDSGFYLCAWSGGTGLGDTQYFGPGTRLTVL.